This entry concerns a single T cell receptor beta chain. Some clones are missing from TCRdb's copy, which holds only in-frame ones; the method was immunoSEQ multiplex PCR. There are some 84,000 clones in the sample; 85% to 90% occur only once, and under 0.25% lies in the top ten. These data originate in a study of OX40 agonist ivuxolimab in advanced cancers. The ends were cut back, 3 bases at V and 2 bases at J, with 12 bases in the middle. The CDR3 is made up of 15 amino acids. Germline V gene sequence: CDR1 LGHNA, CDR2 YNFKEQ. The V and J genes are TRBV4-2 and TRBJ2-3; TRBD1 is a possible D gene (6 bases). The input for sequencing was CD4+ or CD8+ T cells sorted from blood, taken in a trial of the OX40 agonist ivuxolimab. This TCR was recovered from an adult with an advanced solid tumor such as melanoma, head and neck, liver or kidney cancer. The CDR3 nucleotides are TGTGCCAGCAGCCACCTCAGGGGAGACACAGATACGCAGTATTTT. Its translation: CASSHLRGDTDTQYF.